Shown below are 24 T cell receptor beta chains from a single sample sequenced in a study of T cells in localized non-small cell lung cancer. Some clones are missing from TCRdb's copy, which holds only in-frame ones; the method was immunoSEQ multiplex PCR. The table lists approximately 89,000 clones, 80% of them singletons. The source was PBMCs, collected before any cancer treatment. Receptors were obtained from a man aged 35 to 69 with stage II squamous cell lung carcinoma.

In its sample, this clone was seen once. This sequence joins TRBV28 and TRBJ2-1, with 12 bases matching TRBD2. The CDR3 spans 16 residues. Losses at the gene ends were 6 bases for V and 4 bases for J; bases not matched to a gene: 7. CDR1 and CDR2 from the germline V gene are MDHEN and SYDVKM. CDR3 bases: TGTGCCAGCAGCCCGACTAGCGGGAGAAGGTACAATGAGCAGTTCTTC. This codes for CASSPTSGRRYNEQFF.

This clone appeared once. V gene TRBV27 combines with J gene TRBJ2-7, with D uncertain. V was shortened by 1 base and J by 2 bases, with 6 bases between the two germline ends. Germline V gene lookup returns CDR1 MNHEY and CDR2 SMNVEV (reference sequence). This CDR3 has 13 residues. CDR3 amino acids: CASSLYIAYEQYF. The CDR3 bases are TGTGCCAGCAGTTTATACATTGCCTACGAGCAGTACTTC.

In this sample, this clone turned up once. The chain has TRBV14 and TRBJ2-3; unclear D gene. V was pared by 2 bases and J by 1 base, with 19 bases between. Germline values: CDR1 SGHDN, CDR2 FVKESK. This CDR3 contains 18 residues. As DNA, the CDR3 is TGTGCCAGCAGCCAAATAATTTTGACAACCCCCGGCACAGATACGCAGTATTTT. Translated, it gives CASSQIILTTPGTDTQYF.

The genes are TRBV14 and TRBJ1-2; D is ambiguous. Trimming took 1 base from V and 5 from J, leaving 23 bases between them. CDR1 and CDR2 from the germline V gene are SGHDN and FVKESK. The CDR3 totals 18 residues. CDR3 amino acids: CASSQAGSGAPTIYGYTF. The CDR3 nucleotides read TGTGCCAGCAGCCAAGCGGGTAGTGGCGCTCCGACAATTTATGGCTACACCTTC.

CDR3 region: CATQAGDTEAFF. CDR3 in DNA: TGTGCCACCCAAGCAGGGGACACTGAAGCTTTCTTT. The chain links TRBV5-6 to TRBJ1-1; a possible D gene is TRBD1 (6 bases). The V gene's germline CDR1 is SGHDT and CDR2 YYEEEE. CDR3 length: 12 residues. V lost 9 bases, J lost 3 bases, and 12 bases lay in between.

The chain links TRBV30 to TRBJ2-7, with D unclear. This CDR3 region has 13 residues. Trimming took 5 bases from V and 5 from J, leaving 16 bases between them. Per germline, CDR1 GTSNPN and CDR2 SVGIG (reference sequence). CDR3 sequence: CAWSKGLEDEQYF. CDR3 nucleotide sequence: TGTGCCTGGTCCAAGGGTCTAGAGGACGAGCAGTACTTC.

This chain links TRBV30 with TRBJ1-5; possible D gene TRBD1, 5 bases. This CDR3 has 15 residues. Germline V gene data show CDR1 as GTSNPN and CDR2 as SVGIG (reference sequence). V shed 1 base and J shed 5 bases, with 15 bases lying between them. Here the CDR3 DNA reads TGTGCCTGGAGTGGGAAGACTCCAGGGCATCAGCCCCAGCATTTT. Translation gives CAWSGKTPGHQPQHF.

The CDR3 sequence is CASSQIVPHEQFF. The CDR3 bases are TGTGCCAGCAGCCAGATCGTACCTCATGAGCAGTTCTTC. V is TRBV7-9 and J is TRBJ2-1, with D hard to call. Germline V gives CDR1 SEHNR, CDR2 FQNEAQ (reference sequence). The CDR3 spans 13 residues. With 5 bases removed from V and 8 bases from J, the gap between germline ends came to 13 bases.

The chain couples TRBV5-8 to TRBJ2-5, with 9 bases fitting TRBD1. The V gene's germline CDR1 is SGHTS and CDR2 YDEGEE. The CDR3 spans 16 residues. V lost 6 bases, J lost 4 bases, and 13 bases stayed unmatched. The CDR3: CASTRGTGTRSETQYF. CDR3 bases: TGTGCCAGCACCCGGGGGACAGGGACGAGGTCAGAGACCCAGTACTTC.

The chain links TRBV5-4 to TRBJ1-4, with D uncertain. Looked up from germline, CDR1 is SGHNT and CDR2 is YYREEE (reference sequence). The CDR3 runs to 12 residues. V shed 10 bases and J shed 12 bases, with 19 bases lying between them. The DNA of the CDR3 is TGTGCCCGTGGGGAGCCCCCTGGGGAACTGTTTTTT. Translation: CARGEPPGELFF. The whole variable domain, filled in from reference TRBV5-4 and TRBJ1-4, reads ETGVTQSPTHLIKTRGQQVTLRCSSQSGHNTVSWYQQALGQGPQFIFQYYREEENGRGNFPPRFSGLQFPNYSSELNVNALELDDSALYLCARGEPPGELFFGSGTQLSVL.

This chain connects TRBV18 to TRBJ1-1; perhaps TRBD1 as D (5 bases). There are 13 residues in the CDR3. V lost 5 bases, J lost 1 base, and 8 bases lay in between. The V gene's germline CDR1 is KGHSH and CDR2 LQKENI. The CDR3 protein is CASSETENTEAFF. The CDR3 DNA is TGTGCCAGCTCAGAGACAGAGAACACTGAAGCTTTCTTT.

V usage is TRBV9 and J usage is TRBJ2-5; a possible D gene is TRBD1 (6 bases). Germline V gives CDR1 SGDLS, CDR2 YYNGEE. CDR3 size: 15 residues. V was clipped by 0 bases and J by 2 bases, with 11 bases between them. The CDR3 loop reads CASSVGGHLQETQYF. CDR3 in DNA: TGTGCCAGCAGCGTAGGGGGACACCTACAAGAGACCCAGTACTTC.

The chain uses TRBV6-5 and TRBJ1-1; TRBD1 agrees at 7 bases. V dropped 4 bases and J dropped 0; count of bases not matched to a gene: 8. Germline V gene data show CDR1 as MNHEY and CDR2 as SVGAGI. CDR3 length: 16 amino acids. The CDR3 nucleotides read TGTGCCAGCAGTTCACTCACGACAGGGTTGAACACTGAAGCTTTCTTT. Translation gives CASSSLTTGLNTEAFF.

This chain uses TRBV29-1 with TRBJ2-1; 12 nucleotides line up with TRBD2. Germline values: CDR1 SQVTM, CDR2 ANQGSEA. The V and J ends lost 4 bases and 0 bases, in that order; junction bases with no gene match: 7. This CDR3 region has 17 residues. CDR3 nucleotides: TGCAGCGTTGTGGGACTAGCGGGTATGAGCTCCTACAATGAGCAGTTCTTC. Translation: CSVVGLAGMSSYNEQFF.

J is TRBJ1-5 and V is TRBV10-3; 9 bases line up with TRBD1. Trimming removed 4 bases from V and 3 bases from J; junction bases left unmatched: 7. The CDR3 spans 16 residues. CDR1 is ENHRY, CDR2 SYGVKD, per germline. The CDR3 DNA follows: TGTGCCATCAGTGGAACAGGGGGCAAAGTCAATCAGCCCCAGCATTTT. Translation: CAISGTGGKVNQPQHF.

This rearrangement joins TRBV4-1 to TRBJ2-1; D is uncertain. Germline V gene lookup returns CDR1 MGHRA and CDR2 YSYEKL. With 3 bases removed from V and 8 bases from J, the gap between germline ends came to 14 bases. There are 14 residues in the CDR3. CDR3: CASSHRRAGDEQFF. In nucleotides, the CDR3 is TGCGCCAGCAGCCATCGACGGGCTGGGGATGAGCAGTTCTTC.

In its sample, this clone was seen once. V usage is TRBV11-3 and J usage is TRBJ2-5, with 8 bases fitting TRBD2. The germline gives CDR1 SGHNT, CDR2 YENEEA. V lost 2 bases to trimming and J lost 4 bases; unmatched junction nucleotides: 3. This CDR3 has 14 residues. The CDR3 spells CASSLSGGGETQYF. CDR3 coding DNA: TGTGCCAGCAGCTTATCGGGAGGGGGAGAGACCCAGTACTTC.

This chain uses TRBV6-1 with TRBJ1-2; D not resolved. The CDR3 runs to 14 residues. V dropped 1 base and J dropped 7 bases, with 13 bases sitting between them. From germline, CDR1 is MNHNS and CDR2 SASEGT. The CDR3 sequence: CASSEGIGRGGYTF. The CDR3 DNA sequence: TGTGCCAGCAGTGAAGGGATAGGGCGCGGTGGCTACACCTTC.

The chain combines TRBV18 with TRBJ2-1, with D perhaps matching TRBD2 (5 bases). This CDR3 has 13 residues. Germline loops: CDR1 KGHSH, CDR2 LQKENI. V was trimmed by 1 base and J by 9 bases, leaving 10 bases between them. This CDR3 is CASSPQFGVEQFF. The CDR3 region has the DNA TGTGCCAGCTCACCACAGTTCGGGGTTGAGCAGTTCTTC.

The chain employs TRBV19 and TRBJ2-5, with 7 bases identical to TRBD2. The junction had 3 bases not matched to a gene; V was cut back by 3 bases and J by 2 bases. Germline CDR1 is LNHDA and CDR2 is SQIVND (reference sequence). This CDR3 has 14 residues. CDR3 in amino acids: CASSIQRGQETQYF. As DNA, the CDR3 is TGTGCCAGTAGTATTCAGCGGGGACAAGAGACCCAGTACTTC.

The V call is TRBV2, the J call TRBJ2-5, with D possibly TRBD2 on 7 matching bases. The V end lost 2 bases, the J end lost 2 bases, and 15 bases lay between the germline ends. In germline, CDR1 is SNHLY, CDR2 FYNNEI. CDR3 length: 16 amino acids. CDR3 sequence: CASSEWGGWEQETQYF. The DNA for the CDR3 is TGTGCCAGCAGTGAATGGGGGGGCTGGGAACAAGAGACCCAGTACTTC.

Only a few counts were recorded for this clone. The chain is built from TRBV5-1 and TRBJ2-2, with D tentatively TRBD2 (6 bases). Germline V gene data show CDR1 as SGHRS and CDR2 as YFSETQ. This CDR3 is built from 16 residues. The V end lost 0 bases, the J end lost 4 bases, and 13 bases lay between the germline ends. This chain's CDR3 is CASSLVVGGGTGELFF. The CDR3 bases are TGCGCCAGCAGCTTGGTTGTGGGAGGTGGCACCGGGGAGCTGTTTTTT.

The chain links TRBV7-9 to TRBJ2-1, with D maybe TRBD1 (5 bases). CDR1 SEHNR and CDR2 FQNEAQ come from the germline V gene (reference sequence). CDR3 length: 15 amino acids. V was pared by 5 bases and J by 9 bases, with 20 bases between. This CDR3 is CASSPQRVGVSEQFF. The CDR3 nucleotides are TGTGCCAGCAGCCCGCAGAGAGTAGGGGTGAGTGAGCAGTTCTTC.

The chain carries TRBV30 and TRBJ1-5, with 9 bases that match TRBD1. Looked up from germline, CDR1 is GTSNPN and CDR2 is SVGIG (reference sequence). Trimming took 7 bases from V and 6 from J; bases not matched to a gene: 10. The CDR3 is 14 amino acids. The CDR3 sequence is CASSGQGSAQPQHF. Written as DNA, the CDR3 is TGTGCCTCGTCGGGACAGGGATCGGCTCAGCCCCAGCATTTT. Drawing the rest from reference TRBV30 and TRBJ1-5, the complete variable domain is SQTIHQWPATLVQPVGSPLSLECTVEGTSNPNLYWYRQAAGRGLQLLFYSVGIGQISSEVPQNLSASRPQDRQFILSSKKLLLSDSGFYLCASSGQGSAQPQHFGDGTRLSIL.